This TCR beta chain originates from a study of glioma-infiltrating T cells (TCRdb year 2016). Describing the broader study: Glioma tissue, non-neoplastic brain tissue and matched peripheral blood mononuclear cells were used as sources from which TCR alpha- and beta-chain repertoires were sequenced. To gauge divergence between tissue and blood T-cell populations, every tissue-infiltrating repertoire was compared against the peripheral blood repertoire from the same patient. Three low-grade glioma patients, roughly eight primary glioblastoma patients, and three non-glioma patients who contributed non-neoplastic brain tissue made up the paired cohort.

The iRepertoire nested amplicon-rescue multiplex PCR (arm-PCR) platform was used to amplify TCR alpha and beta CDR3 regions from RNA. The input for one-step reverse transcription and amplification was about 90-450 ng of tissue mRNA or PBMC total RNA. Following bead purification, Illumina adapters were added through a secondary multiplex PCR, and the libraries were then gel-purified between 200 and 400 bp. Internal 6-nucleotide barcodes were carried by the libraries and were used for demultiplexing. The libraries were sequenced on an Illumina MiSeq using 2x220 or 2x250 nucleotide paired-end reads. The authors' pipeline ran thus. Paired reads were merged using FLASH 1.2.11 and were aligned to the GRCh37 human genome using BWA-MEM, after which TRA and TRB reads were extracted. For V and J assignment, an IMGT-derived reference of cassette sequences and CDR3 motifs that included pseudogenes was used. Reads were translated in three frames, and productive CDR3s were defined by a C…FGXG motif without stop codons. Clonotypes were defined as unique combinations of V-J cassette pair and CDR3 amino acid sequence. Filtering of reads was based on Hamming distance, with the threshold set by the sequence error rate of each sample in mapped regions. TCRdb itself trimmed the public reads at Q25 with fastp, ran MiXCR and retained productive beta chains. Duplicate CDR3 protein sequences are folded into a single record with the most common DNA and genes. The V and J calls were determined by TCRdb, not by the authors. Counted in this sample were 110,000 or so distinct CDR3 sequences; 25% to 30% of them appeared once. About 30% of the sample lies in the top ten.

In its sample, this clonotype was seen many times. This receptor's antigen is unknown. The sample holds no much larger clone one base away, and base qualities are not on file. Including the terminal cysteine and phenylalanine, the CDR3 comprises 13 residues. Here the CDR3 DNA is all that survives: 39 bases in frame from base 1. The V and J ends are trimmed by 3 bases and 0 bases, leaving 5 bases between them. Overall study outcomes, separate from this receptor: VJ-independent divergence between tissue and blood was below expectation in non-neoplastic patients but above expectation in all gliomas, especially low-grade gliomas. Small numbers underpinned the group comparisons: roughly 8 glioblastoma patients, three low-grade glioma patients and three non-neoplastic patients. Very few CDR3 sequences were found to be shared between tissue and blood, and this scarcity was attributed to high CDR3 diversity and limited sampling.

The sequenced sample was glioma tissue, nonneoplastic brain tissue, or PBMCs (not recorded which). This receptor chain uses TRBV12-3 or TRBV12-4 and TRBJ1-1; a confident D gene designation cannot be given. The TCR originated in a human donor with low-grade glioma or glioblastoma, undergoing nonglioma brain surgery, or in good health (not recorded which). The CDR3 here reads CASSFLLNTEAFF. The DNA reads TGTGCCAGCAGTTTTCTCTTGAACACTGAAGCTTTCTTT.